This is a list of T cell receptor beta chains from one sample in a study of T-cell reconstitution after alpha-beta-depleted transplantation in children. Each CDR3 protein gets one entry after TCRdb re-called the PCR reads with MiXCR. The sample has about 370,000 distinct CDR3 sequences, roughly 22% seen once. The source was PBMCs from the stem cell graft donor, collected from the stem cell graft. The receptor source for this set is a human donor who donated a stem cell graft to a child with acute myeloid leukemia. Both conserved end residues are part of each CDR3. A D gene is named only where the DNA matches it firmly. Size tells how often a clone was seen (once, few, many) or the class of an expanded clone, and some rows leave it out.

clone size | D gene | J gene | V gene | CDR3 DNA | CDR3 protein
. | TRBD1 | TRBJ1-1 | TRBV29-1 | TGCAGCGTTCTCCGACAGGGTATGAACACTGAAGCTTTCTTT | CSVLRQGMNTEAFF
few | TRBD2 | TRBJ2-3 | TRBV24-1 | TGTGCCACCAGTGATTTCCAGCGGGATACAGATACGCAGTATTTT | CATSDFQRDTDTQYF
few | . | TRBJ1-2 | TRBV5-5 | TGTGCCAGCAGCGGGGACTTAAACTATGGCTACACCTTC | CASSGDLNYGYTF
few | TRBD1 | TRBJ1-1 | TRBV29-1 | TGCAGCGTTTATAGCAGACAGGGGGAAGCTTTCTTT | CSVYSRQGEAFF
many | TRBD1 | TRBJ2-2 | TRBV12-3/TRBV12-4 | TGTGCCAGCAGATTACCCGGGACAGGGGACACCGGGGAGCTGTTTTTT | CASRLPGTGDTGELFF
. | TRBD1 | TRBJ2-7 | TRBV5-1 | TGCGCCAGCAGCTTGGTGGCCCAGGGACAGGTTCGCTACGAGCAGTACTTC | CASSLVAQGQVRYEQYF
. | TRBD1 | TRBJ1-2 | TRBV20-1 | TGCAGTGCTAGGACAGGGGGCTATGGCTACACCTTC | CSARTGGYGYTF
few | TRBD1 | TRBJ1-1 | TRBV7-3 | TGTGCCAGCAGCCCAGGGGACAGGGACGGCACTGAAGCTTTCTTT | CASSPGDRDGTEAFF
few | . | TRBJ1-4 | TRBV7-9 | TGTGCCACCCTTAGGGATAATGAAAAACTGTTTTTT | CATLRDNEKLFF
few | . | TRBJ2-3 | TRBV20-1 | TGCAGTGCTAAGTCCGGAAAACTTGGAGATACGCAGTATTTT | CSAKSGKLGDTQYF
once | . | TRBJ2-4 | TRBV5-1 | TGCGCCAGCAGCTTGGGGGTAACAGGGTATCGTTCCAAAAACATTCAGTACTTC | CASSLGVTGYRSKNIQYF
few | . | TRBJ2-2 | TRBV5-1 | TGCGCCAGCACTTTAACTAGCAGCGCCGGGGAGCTGTTTTTT | CASTLTSSAGELFF
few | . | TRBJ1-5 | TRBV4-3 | TGCGCCAGCAGCCAAGATGGTAGGACCAATCAGCCCCAGCATTTT | CASSQDGRTNQPQHF
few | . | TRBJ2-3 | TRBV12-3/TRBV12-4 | TGTGCCAGCAGTTTTGGAGAGGCCCCAGATACGCAGTATTTT | CASSFGEAPDTQYF
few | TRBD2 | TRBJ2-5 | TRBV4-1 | TGCGCCAGCAGCCAAGTCGGGAGGGGAGGGAAACAAGAGACCCAGTACTTC | CASSQVGRGGKQETQYF
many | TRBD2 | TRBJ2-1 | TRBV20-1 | TGCAGTGCTAGAGATGCGGGAGGGGCTGAGCAGTTCTTC | CSARDAGGAEQFF
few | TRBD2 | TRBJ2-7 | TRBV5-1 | TGCGCCAGCAGCCCTAGCGGGAGATCCTACGAGCAGTACTTC | CASSPSGRSYEQYF
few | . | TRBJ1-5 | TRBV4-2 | TGTGCCAGCAGCCAAGATGGGGCGGGGAATCAGCCCCAGCATTTT | CASSQDGAGNQPQHF
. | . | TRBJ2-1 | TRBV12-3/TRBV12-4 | TGTGCCAGTCAAGTTTGGGGCTCCTACAATGAGCAGTTCTTC | CASQVWGSYNEQFF
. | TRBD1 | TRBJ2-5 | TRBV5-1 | TGCGCCAGCAGCCCAGGACAGGGCTGGCAGACCCAGTACTTC | CASSPGQGWQTQYF
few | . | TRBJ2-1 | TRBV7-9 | TGTGCCAGCAGCTTTGACAGCAACAATGAGCAGTTCTTC | CASSFDSNNEQFF
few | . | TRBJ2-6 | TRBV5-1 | TGCGCCAGCAGCTTGGCTCTAGGGGTTGGGGCCAACGTCCTGACTTTC | CASSLALGVGANVLTF
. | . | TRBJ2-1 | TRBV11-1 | TGTGCCAGCAGCTTAATGTCCCTAGCGCGATTATCCTACAATGAGCAGTTCTTC | CASSLMSLARLSYNEQFF
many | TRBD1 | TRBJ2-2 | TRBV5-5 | TGTGCCAGCAGCTCTCAGGGGGCAAGCACCGGGGAGCTGTTTTTT | CASSSQGASTGELFF
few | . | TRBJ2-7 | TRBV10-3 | TGTGCCATCAGTGCTGATCTTTCCGAGCAGTACTTC | CAISADLSEQYF
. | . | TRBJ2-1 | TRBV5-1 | TGCGCCAGCAGCTTGGCGGGCAGGGTAGGCGATGAGCAGTTCTTC | CASSLAGRVGDEQFF
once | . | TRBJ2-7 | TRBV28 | TGTGCCAGCAGTTTAAACGATGTGCAGTACTTC | CASSLNDVQYF
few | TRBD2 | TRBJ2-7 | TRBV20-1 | TGCAGTGCTGTTACTAGCGGGTCCTACGAGCAGTACTTC | CSAVTSGSYEQYF
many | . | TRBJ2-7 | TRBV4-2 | TGTGCCAGCAGCCAAGAACAGGGACCCTACGAGCAGTACTTC | CASSQEQGPYEQYF
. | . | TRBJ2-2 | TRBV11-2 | TGTGCCAGCAGCTTAGAGCGGCTCGCGAACACCGGGGAGCTGTTTTTT | CASSLERLANTGELFF
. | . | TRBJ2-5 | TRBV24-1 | TGTGCCACCAGGGGCGACGAAGAGACCCAGTACTTC | CATRGDEETQYF
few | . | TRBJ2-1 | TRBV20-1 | TGCAGTGCTACCTTAGCGAAGGTGGGGGTCGATGAGCAGTTCTTC | CSATLAKVGVDEQFF
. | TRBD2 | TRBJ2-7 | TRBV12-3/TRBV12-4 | TGTGCCAGCAGTTTTGTACTAGCGGGAGTCAAGTTTCGTCGCAGCTCCTACGAGCAGTACTTC | CASSFVLAGVKFRRSSYEQYF
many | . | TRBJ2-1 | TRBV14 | TGTGCCAGCAGGCGGACACTTAGCTCCTACAATGAGCAGTTCTTC | CASRRTLSSYNEQFF
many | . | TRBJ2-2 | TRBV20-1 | TGCAGTGCTAGAGGCGTCAGATTGGAGATGGGCACCGGGGAGCTGTTTTTT | CSARGVRLEMGTGELFF
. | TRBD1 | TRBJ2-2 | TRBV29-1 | TGCAGCGTTGAAGATCGGAGAGTTGGGGGGACAGGAGATGCCGGGGAGCTGTTTTTT | CSVEDRRVGGTGDAGELFF
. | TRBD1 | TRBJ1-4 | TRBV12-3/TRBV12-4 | TGTGCCAGCAGTCCCCGGGACAGCCCTTGGAGGTTGTTTTTT | CASSPRDSPWRLFF
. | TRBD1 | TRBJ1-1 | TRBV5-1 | TGCGCCAGCAGTCATGGACAGGGCGCAGCTTTCTTT | CASSHGQGAAFF
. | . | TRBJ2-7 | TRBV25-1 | TGTGCCAGCAGTGATAAAGTGGAGGCAGGGAGGTCCTACGAGCAGTACTTC | CASSDKVEAGRSYEQYF
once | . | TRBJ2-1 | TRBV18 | TGTGCCAGCTCCCGGACAGAACCTCTCTCCTACAATGAGCAGTTCTTC | CASSRTEPLSYNEQFF
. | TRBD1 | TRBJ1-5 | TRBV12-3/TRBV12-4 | TGTGCCAGCAGTTTAGTGGGGACAGGGCTCCTTCCCCAGCATTTT | CASSLVGTGLLPQHF